Below, 6 T cell receptor beta chains from the same sample are listed, as sequenced in a study of human T cells and chemical hapten exposure. From the RACE reads, TCRdb called clonotypes with MiXCR, one entry per CDR3 protein. The sample has just over 80,000 distinct CDR3 sequences; about 10% are singletons. Regarding time point: patch test 1, 2 weeks after DPC sensitization. Treatment here: therapeutic diphenylcyclopropenone sensitization with weekly scalp DPC. The sample was whole blood, taken in connection with sensitization to the hapten diphenylcyclopropenone (DPC). The receptors derive from a woman between 45 and 65 years old with alopecia areata. Some clones in this sample may be carry-over from other donors' samples.

Many counts were recorded for this clonotype. This rearrangement joins TRBV6-1 to TRBJ1-3; no reliable D call. Germline loops: CDR1 MNHNS, CDR2 SASEGT. The CDR3 length is 14 residues. The ends were cut back, 10 bases at V and 0 bases at J, with 13 bases in the middle. The chain's CDR3 is CATMRLRSGNTIYF. DNA for the CDR3: TGTGCCACCATGAGACTCCGCTCTGGAAACACCATATATTTT.

The V and J genes are TRBV6-5 and TRBJ2-5; 7 bases match TRBD2. This CDR3 region has 15 residues. The V gene's germline CDR1 is MNHEY and CDR2 SVGAGI. Trimming at V came to 4 bases and at J to 3 bases, leaving 8 bases not matched to a gene. The CDR3 DNA is TGTGCCAGCAGTTGGGGAGGGACGGGAAAAGAGACCCAGTACTTC. Its protein product is CASSWGGTGKETQYF.

V gene TRBV15 combines with J gene TRBJ2-1; 11 nucleotides match TRBD2. The length of the CDR3 is 15 residues. Germline V lookup: CDR1 LNHNV, CDR2 YYDKDF (reference sequence). V was pared by 3 bases and J by 6 bases, with 4 bases of the junction left unmatched. The DNA for the CDR3 is TGTGCCACCAGCAGGGTTACTAGCGGGGGCAATGAGCAGTTCTTC. Protein: CATSRVTSGGNEQFF.

The genes are TRBV9 and TRBJ1-4, with a tentative D call TRBD1 (6 bases). Trimming removed 1 base at V and 5 bases at J, with 15 bases between. Germline lookup yields CDR1 SGDLS and CDR2 YYNGEE. This CDR3 spans 16 amino acids. As DNA, the CDR3 is TGTGCCAGCAGCGTATTTTCCGGGGGGCGGAATGAAAAACTGTTTTTT. This translates into CASSVFSGGRNEKLFF.

This clonotype was recorded at least ten times. The CDR3: CASSPGSGRANPDTQYF. CDR3 nucleotide sequence: TGTGCCAGCAGCCCTGGTAGCGGGAGGGCCAACCCAGATACGCAGTATTTT. This chain uses TRBV12-3 or TRBV12-4 with TRBJ2-3, with TRBD2 matching 11 bases. With V trimmed by 6 bases and J by 4 bases, 12 bases remained unmatched. The CDR3 consists of 17 residues.

This clonotype was recorded many times. This sequence joins TRBV20-1 and TRBJ2-6; D is unclear. The CDR3 runs 13 residues. V lost 0 bases and J 4 bases, leaving 4 bases between the germline ends. CDR1 is DFQATT, CDR2 SNEGSKA, per germline (reference sequence). The CDR3 spells CSARDLGANVLTF. The CDR3 DNA follows: TGCAGTGCTAGAGACCTGGGGGCCAACGTCCTGACTTTC.